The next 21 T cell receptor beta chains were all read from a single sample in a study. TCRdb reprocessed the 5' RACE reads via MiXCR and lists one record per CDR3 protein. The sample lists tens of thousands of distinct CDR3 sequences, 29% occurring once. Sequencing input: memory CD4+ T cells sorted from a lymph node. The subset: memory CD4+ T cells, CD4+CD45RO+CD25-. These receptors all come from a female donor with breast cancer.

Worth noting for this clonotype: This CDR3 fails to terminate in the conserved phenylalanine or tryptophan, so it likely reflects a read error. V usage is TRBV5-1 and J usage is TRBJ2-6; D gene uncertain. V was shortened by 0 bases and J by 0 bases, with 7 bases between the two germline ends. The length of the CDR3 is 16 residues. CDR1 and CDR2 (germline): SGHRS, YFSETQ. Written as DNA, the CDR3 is TGCGCCAGCAGCTTGGACAGTTACTCTGGGGCCAACGTCCTGACTTCC. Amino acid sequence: CASSLDSYSGANVLTS.

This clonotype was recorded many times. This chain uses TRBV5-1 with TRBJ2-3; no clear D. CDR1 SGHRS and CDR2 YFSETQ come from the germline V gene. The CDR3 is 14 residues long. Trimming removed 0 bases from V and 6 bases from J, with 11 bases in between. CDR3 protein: CASSLGMRWDTQYF. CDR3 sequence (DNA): TGCGCCAGCAGCTTGGGTATGAGGTGGGATACGCAGTATTTT.

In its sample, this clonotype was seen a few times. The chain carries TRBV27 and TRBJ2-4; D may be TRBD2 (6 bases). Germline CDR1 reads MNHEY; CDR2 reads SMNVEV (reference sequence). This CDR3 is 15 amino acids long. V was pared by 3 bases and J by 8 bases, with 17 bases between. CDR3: CASSLIGGKTDIQYF. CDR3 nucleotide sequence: TGTGCCAGCAGTTTGATAGGCGGGAAAACGGACATTCAGTACTTC.

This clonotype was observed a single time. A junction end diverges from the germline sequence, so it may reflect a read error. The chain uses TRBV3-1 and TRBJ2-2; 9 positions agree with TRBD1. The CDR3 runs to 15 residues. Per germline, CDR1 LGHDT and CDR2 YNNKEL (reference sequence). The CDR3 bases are TGTGCCGGCAGCCAACCGGACAGGGGCACCGGGGAGCTGTTTTTT. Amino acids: CAGSQPDRGTGELFF.

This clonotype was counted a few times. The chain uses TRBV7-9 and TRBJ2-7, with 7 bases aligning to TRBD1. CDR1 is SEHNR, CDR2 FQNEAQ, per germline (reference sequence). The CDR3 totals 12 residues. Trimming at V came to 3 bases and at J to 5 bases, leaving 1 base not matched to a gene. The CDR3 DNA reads TGTGCCAGCAGCTTCCAGGGGGACGAGCAGTACTTC. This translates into CASSFQGDEQYF.

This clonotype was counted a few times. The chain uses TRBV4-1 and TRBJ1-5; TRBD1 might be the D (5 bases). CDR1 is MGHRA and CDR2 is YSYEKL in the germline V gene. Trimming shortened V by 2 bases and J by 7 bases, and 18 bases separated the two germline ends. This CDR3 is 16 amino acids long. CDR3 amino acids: CASSQNTGTLGQPQHF. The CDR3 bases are TGCGCCAGCAGCCAAAACACCGGGACCCTAGGGCAGCCCCAGCATTTT.

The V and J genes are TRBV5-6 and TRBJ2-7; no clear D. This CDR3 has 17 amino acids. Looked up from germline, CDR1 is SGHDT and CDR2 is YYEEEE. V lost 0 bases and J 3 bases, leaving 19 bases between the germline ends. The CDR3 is CASSLARTSWALYEQYF. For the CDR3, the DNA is TGTGCCAGCAGCTTGGCCCGAACCTCCTGGGCTCTCTACGAGCAGTACTTC.

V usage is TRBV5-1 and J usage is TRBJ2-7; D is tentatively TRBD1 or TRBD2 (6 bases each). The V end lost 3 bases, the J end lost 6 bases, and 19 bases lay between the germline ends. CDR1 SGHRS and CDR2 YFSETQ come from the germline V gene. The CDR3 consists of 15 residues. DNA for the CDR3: TGCGCCAGCAGCTCCTTTTTTGGGGGGCAGGTCGAGCAGTACTTC. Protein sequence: CASSSFFGGQVEQYF.

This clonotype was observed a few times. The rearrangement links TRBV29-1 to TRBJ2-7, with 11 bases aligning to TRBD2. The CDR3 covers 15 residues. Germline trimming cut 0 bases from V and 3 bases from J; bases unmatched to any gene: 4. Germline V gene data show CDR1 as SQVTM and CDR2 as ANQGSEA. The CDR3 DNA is TGCAGCGTTGAAGATCCTAGCGGGGGGTTCTACGAGCAGTACTTC. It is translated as CSVEDPSGGFYEQYF.

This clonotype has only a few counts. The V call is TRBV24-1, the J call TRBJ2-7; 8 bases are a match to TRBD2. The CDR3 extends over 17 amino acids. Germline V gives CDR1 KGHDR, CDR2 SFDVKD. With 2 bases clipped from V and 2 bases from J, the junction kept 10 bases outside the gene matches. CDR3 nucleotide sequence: TGTGCCACCAGTGATTCACATAATAGCGGGACCCCCTACGAGCAGTACTTC. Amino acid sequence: CATSDSHNSGTPYEQYF.

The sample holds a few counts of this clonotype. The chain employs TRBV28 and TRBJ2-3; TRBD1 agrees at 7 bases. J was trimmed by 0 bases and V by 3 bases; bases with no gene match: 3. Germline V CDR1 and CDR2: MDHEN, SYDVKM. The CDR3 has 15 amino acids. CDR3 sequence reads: CASSLGQLSTDTQYF. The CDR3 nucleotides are TGTGCCAGCAGTTTGGGACAGCTAAGCACAGATACGCAGTATTTT.

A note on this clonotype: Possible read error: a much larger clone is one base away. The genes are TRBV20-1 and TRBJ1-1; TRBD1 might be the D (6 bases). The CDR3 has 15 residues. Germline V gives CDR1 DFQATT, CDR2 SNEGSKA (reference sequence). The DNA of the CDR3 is TGCAGGGCCCCTGAGGGGGGTTCGGGGAGGGGTGAAGCTTTCTTT. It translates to CRAPEGGSGRGEAFF.

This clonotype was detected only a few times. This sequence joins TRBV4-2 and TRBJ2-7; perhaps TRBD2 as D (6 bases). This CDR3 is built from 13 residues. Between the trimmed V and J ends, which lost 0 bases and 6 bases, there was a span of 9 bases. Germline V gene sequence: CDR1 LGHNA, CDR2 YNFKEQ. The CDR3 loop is CASSQDRGVEQYF. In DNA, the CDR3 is TGTGCCAGCAGCCAAGATCGCGGGGTCGAGCAGTACTTC.

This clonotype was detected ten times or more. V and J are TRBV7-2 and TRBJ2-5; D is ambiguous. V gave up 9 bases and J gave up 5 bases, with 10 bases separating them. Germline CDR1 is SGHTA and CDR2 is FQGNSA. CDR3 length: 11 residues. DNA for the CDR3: TGTGCCAGTCAAAAAGTGGAGACCCAGTACTTC. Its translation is CASQKVETQYF.

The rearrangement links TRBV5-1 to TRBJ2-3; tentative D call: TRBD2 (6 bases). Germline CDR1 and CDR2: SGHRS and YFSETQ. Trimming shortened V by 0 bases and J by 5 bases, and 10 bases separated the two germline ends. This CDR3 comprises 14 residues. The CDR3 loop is CASSLAAGKDTQYF. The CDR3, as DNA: TGCGCCAGCAGCTTGGCGGCGGGAAAAGATACGCAGTATTTT.

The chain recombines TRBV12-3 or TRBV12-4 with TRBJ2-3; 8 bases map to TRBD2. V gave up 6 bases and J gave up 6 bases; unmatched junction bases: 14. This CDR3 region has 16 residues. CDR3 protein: CASSDTSGLGVDTQYF. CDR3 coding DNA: TGTGCCAGCAGCGACACTAGCGGTCTAGGGGTCGATACGCAGTATTTT.

The chain's CDR3 is CATSDFGSEGYTF. DNA of the CDR3: TGTGCCACCAGTGATTTCGGCTCAGAGGGCTACACCTTC. This chain joins TRBV24-1 and TRBJ1-2; no definite D call. Germline V gives CDR1 KGHDR, CDR2 SFDVKD. The CDR3 contains 13 residues. V lost 1 base and J 8 bases, leaving 10 bases between the germline ends.

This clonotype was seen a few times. CDR3 sequence: CASSLVGFSEQFF. CDR3 nucleotides: TGCGCCAGCAGCTTGGTTGGGTTCAGTGAGCAGTTCTTC. The genes are TRBV5-1 and TRBJ2-1; unclear D gene. V lost 0 bases and J lost 9, with 10 bases in between. Germline V gives CDR1 SGHRS, CDR2 YFSETQ. The CDR3 runs to 13 residues.

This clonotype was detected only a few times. The chain's CDR3 is CAISTTVSGRDNEQFF. For the CDR3, the DNA is TGTGCCATCAGCACAACCGTCAGCGGGAGGGACAATGAGCAGTTCTTC. This sequence joins TRBV10-3 and TRBJ2-1; 10 bases align to TRBD2. The CDR3 contains 16 residues. V lost 6 bases, J lost 5 bases, and 10 bases stayed unmatched. Germline values: CDR1 ENHRY, CDR2 SYGVKD.

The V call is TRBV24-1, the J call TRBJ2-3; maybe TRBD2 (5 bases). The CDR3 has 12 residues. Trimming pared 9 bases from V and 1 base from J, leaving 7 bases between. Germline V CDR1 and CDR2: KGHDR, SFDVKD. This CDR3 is CATSGGTDTQYF. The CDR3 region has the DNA TGTGCCACCTCCGGGGGCACAGATACGCAGTATTTT.

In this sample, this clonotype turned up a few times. This chain's CDR3 is CATSDYPPDEQFF. As DNA, the CDR3 is TGTGCCACCAGTGATTACCCCCCTGATGAGCAGTTCTTC. V gene TRBV24-1 combines with J gene TRBJ2-1; D uncertain. V was trimmed by 2 bases and J by 8 bases, leaving 9 bases between them. Per the germline V gene, CDR1 is KGHDR and CDR2 is SFDVKD. This CDR3 is built from 13 residues.